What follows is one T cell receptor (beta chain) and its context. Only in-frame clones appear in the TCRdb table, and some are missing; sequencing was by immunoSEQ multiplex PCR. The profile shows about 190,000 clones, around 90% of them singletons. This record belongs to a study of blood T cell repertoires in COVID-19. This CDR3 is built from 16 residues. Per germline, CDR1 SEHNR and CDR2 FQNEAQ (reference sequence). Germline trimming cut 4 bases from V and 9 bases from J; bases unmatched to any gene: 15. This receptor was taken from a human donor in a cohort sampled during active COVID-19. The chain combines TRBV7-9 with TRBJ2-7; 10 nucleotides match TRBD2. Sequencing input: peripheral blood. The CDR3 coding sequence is TGTGCCAGCAGCTCGAGTGGGCTAGCGGGAGTAGAGCGGCAGTACTTC. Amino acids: CASSSSGLAGVERQYF.